These 9 T cell receptor beta chains originate from one sample sequenced in a study of T cell responses to AZD1222 COVID-19 vaccine. Repertoires were generated with immunoSEQ multiplex PCR, while TCRdb's copy carries only in-frame clones and drops some. The sample lists some 150,000 clones, 85% to 95% occurring once. The sample was peripheral blood, taken on day 0 of AZD1222 vaccination. Receptor source: an adult in good health.

This sequence joins TRBV2 and TRBJ2-2; 11 nucleotides line up with TRBD1. The V gene end was trimmed by 6 bases and the J gene end by 5 bases; junction bases not matched to a gene: 2. This CDR3 spans 14 amino acids. The germline V gene has CDR1 SNHLY and CDR2 FYNNEI. CDR3 region: CASRGTGGTGELFF. The CDR3 nucleotides are TGTGCCAGCAGGGGGACAGGGGGAACCGGGGAGCTGTTTTTT.

V is TRBV12-3 or TRBV12-4 and J is TRBJ1-6; no clear D gene. This CDR3 has 13 residues. V was trimmed by 8 bases and J by 5 bases, leaving 10 bases between them. For the CDR3, the DNA is TGTGCCAGCCGCGAGTGGAATAATTCACCCCTCCACTTT. Amino acids: CASREWNNSPLHF.

In DNA, the CDR3 is TGTGCCTGGAGTGTGCGGCCAAGGGAGACCCAGTACTTC. Translating gives CAWSVRPRETQYF. The rearrangement links TRBV30 to TRBJ2-5; D is undetermined. The V gene's germline CDR1 is GTSNPN and CDR2 SVGIG (reference sequence). Trimming took 0 bases from V and 5 from J, leaving 10 bases between them. CDR3 size: 13 residues.

In this sample, this clone turned up a few times. J is TRBJ2-1 and V is TRBV4-2; 10 bases match TRBD1. Losses at the gene ends were 0 bases for V and 6 bases for J; bases not matched to a gene: 5. The CDR3 length is 16 residues. Germline V gene data show CDR1 as LGHNA and CDR2 as YNFKEQ. CDR3 sequence: CASSQDLTGGLNEQFF. DNA of the CDR3: TGTGCCAGCAGCCAAGATCTGACAGGGGGCCTCAATGAGCAGTTCTTC.

This rearrangement joins TRBV7-9 to TRBJ1-2; D gene uncertain. The CDR3 covers 17 residues. CDR1 SEHNR and CDR2 FQNEAQ come from the germline V gene (reference sequence). The V end was cut by 2 bases, the J end by 8 bases, with 24 bases between. As DNA, the CDR3 is TGTGCCAGCAGCTTATGGCTTGGCCCGCTCACCCTCCAAGGCTACACCTTC. Translation gives CASSLWLGPLTLQGYTF.

This chain connects TRBV7-9 to TRBJ2-3; D unresolved. This CDR3 has 14 amino acids. V lost 2 bases and J lost 0, with 6 bases in between. Germline assignment: CDR1 SEHNR and CDR2 FQNEAQ (reference sequence). Written as DNA, the CDR3 is TGTGCCAGCAGCTTATCGCAAAGCACAGATACGCAGTATTTT. Protein product: CASSLSQSTDTQYF.

The chain carries TRBV3-1 (or the pseudogene TRBV3-2) and TRBJ2-7; D remains unclear. V shed 0 bases and J shed 5 bases, with 11 bases lying between them. The CDR3 is 14 amino acids. Germline-derived CDR1 and CDR2 are LGHDT and YNNKEL (reference sequence). CDR3 residues: CASSQEWGRNEQYF. The CDR3 nucleotides are TGTGCCAGCAGCCAAGAATGGGGAAGGAACGAGCAGTACTTC.

The chain employs TRBV19 and TRBJ1-5, with 7 bases identical to TRBD1. The CDR3 extends over 16 amino acids. Germline CDR1 is LNHDA and CDR2 is SQIVND (reference sequence). The ends lost 5 bases at V and 3 bases at J; junction bases unmatched: 10. DNA of the CDR3: TGTGCCAGTAGTGCCGGACAGGCCCTTTCCAATCAGCCCCAGCATTTT. This gives the protein CASSAGQALSNQPQHF.

The rearrangement uses TRBV6-1 and TRBJ1-4; perhaps TRBD1 as D (5 bases). The CDR3 consists of 15 residues. Germline values: CDR1 MNHNS, CDR2 SASEGT. Trimming cost V 1 base and J 3 bases, with 9 bases left between them. The CDR3 sequence is CASSEDPGPNEKLFF. CDR3 bases: TGTGCCAGCAGTGAAGACCCGGGGCCTAATGAAAAACTGTTTTTT.